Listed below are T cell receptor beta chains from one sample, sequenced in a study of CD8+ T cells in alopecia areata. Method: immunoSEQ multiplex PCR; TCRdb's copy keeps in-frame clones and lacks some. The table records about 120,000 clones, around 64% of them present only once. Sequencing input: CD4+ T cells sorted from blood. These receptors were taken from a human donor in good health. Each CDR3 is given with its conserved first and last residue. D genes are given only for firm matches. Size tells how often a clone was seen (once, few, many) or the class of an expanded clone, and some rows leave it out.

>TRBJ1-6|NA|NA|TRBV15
CATSPGGLGANLHF
TGTGCCACCAGCCCTGGGGGGTTGGGAGCGAACCTCCACTTT
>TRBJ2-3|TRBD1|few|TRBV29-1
CSGQHGTAFSTDTQYF
TGCAGCGGACAACACGGGACAGCCTTTAGCACAGATACGCAGTATTTT
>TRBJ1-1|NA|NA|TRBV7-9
CASSSLRGNTEAFF
TGTGCCAGCAGCTCCCTACGAGGGAACACTGAAGCTTTCTTT
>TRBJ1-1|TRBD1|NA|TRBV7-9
CASSLRQGGRAFF
TGTGCCAGCAGCTTAAGACAGGGAGGGCGAGCTTTCTTT
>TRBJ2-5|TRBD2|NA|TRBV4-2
CASSHNLGGGQETQYF
TGTGCCAGCAGCCATAACCTCGGGGGGGGCCAAGAGACCCAGTACTTC
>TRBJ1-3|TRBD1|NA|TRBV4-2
CASRRLGDRVGNTIYF
TGTGCCAGCAGAAGGCTTGGGGACAGGGTCGGAAACACCATATATTTT
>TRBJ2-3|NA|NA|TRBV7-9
CASSLGQGPQYF
TGTGCCAGCAGCTTAGGGCAGGGACCGCAGTATTTT
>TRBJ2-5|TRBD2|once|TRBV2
CASSGLAGKQTQYF
TGTGCCAGCAGCGGACTAGCGGGGAAGCAGACCCAGTACTTC
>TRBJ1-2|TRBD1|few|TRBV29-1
CSVDEGAGGYGYTF
TGCAGCGTTGACGAGGGGGCTGGGGGCTATGGCTACACCTTC
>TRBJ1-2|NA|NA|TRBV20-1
CSASGEPLPF
TGCAGTGCTAGTGGAGAGCCCCTCCCCTTC
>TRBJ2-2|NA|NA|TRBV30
CAWGDGRGYGELFF
TGTGCCTGGGGAGATGGACGGGGATATGGGGAGCTGTTTTTT
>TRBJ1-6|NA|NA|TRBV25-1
CASSEYPGGSPLHF
TGTGCCAGCAGTGAATATCCGGGTGGGTCACCCCTCCACTTT
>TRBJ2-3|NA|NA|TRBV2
CASKRETDTQYF
TGTGCCAGCAAAAGGGAAACAGATACGCAGTATTTT
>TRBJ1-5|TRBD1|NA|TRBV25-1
CASRGQGDNQPQHF
TGTGCCAGCAGGGGACAGGGGGACAATCAGCCCCAGCATTTT
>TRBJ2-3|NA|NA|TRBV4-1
CASSQEKGASGTDTQYF
TGCGCCAGCAGCCAAGAGAAGGGGGCTAGCGGGACAGATACGCAGTATTTT
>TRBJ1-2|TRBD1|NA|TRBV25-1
CASSEGDPRRQGVGGYTF
TGTGCCAGCAGTGAAGGGGACCCACGACGACAGGGAGTCGGGGGCTACACCTTC
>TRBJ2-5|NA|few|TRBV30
CAWSVGAGAKETQYF
TGTGCCTGGAGTGTAGGTGCAGGAGCTAAAGAGACCCAGTACTTC
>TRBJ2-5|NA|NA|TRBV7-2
CASSLVPSGQTQYF
TGTGCCAGCAGCTTAGTTCCCAGCGGGCAAACCCAGTACTTC
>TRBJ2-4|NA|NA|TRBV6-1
CASSELSMAQNIQYF
TGTGCCAGCAGTGAATTGTCAATGGCGCAGAACATTCAGTACTTC
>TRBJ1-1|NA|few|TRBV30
CAWTEGRGTEAFF
TGTGCCTGGACTGAGGGCCGGGGCACTGAAGCTTTCTTT
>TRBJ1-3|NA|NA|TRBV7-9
CASSFGSSGNTIYF
TGTGCCAGCAGCTTCGGCAGCTCTGGAAACACCATATATTTT
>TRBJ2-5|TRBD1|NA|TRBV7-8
CASSLGTGASGTQYF
TGTGCCAGCAGCTTAGGAACAGGGGCCTCAGGGACCCAGTACTTC
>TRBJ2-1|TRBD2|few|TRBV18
CASSPRSGGTINYNEQFF
TGTGCCAGCTCACCAAGGAGCGGGGGGACTATAAACTACAATGAGCAGTTCTTC
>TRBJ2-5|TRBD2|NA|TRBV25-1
CASTTRLAGGVETQYF
TGTGCCAGCACCACTCGACTAGCGGGGGGCGTAGAGACCCAGTACTTC
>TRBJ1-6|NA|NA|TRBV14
CASSHFAGPLHF
TGTGCCAGCAGCCATTTCGCAGGACCCCTCCACTTT
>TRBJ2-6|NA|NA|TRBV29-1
CSVGQSSGANVLTF
TGCAGCGTTGGACAGAGCTCTGGGGCCAACGTCCTGACTTTC
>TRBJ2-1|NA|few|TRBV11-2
CASSLGGASGEQFF
TGTGCCAGCAGCTTAGGTGGGGCGTCAGGTGAGCAGTTCTTC
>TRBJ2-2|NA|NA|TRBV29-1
CSVGGQKNTGELFF
TGCAGCGTGGGGGGACAGAAGAACACCGGGGAGCTGTTTTTT
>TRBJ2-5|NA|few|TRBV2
CASSGQETQYF
TGTGCCAGCAGTGGTCAAGAGACCCAGTACTTC
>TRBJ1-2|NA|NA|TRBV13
CASSLGREGRANYGYTF
TGTGCCAGCAGCTTAGGCCGCGAAGGGCGCGCGAACTATGGCTACACCTTC
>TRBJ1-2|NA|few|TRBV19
CATRDPGDYGYTF
TGTGCCACCCGCGACCCGGGCGACTATGGCTACACCTTC
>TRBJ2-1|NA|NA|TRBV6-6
CASRLGIKQGGEQFF
TGTGCCAGCAGACTAGGGATCAAACAGGGAGGTGAGCAGTTCTTC
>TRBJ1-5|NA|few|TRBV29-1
CSVAGTPTEPQHF
TGCAGCGTAGCCGGGACCCCCACGGAGCCCCAGCATTTT
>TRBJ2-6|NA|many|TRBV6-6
CASSYAAPGANVLTF
TGTGCCAGCAGTTACGCGGCACCTGGGGCCAACGTCCTGACTTTC
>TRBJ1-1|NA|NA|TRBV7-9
CASSLVGVPNTEAFF
TGTGCCAGCAGCTTAGTAGGGGTCCCGAACACTGAAGCTTTCTTT
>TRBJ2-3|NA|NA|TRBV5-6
CASSSVDGDTQYF
TGTGCCAGCAGTTCCGTCGACGGAGATACGCAGTATTTT
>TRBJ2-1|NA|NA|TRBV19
CASTTRVGYEQFF
TGTGCCAGTACCACCAGGGTAGGTTATGAGCAGTTCTTC
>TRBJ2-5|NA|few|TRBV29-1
CSVVWRVGETQYF
TGCAGCGTTGTATGGCGGGTTGGAGAGACCCAGTACTTC
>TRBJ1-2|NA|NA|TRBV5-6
CASSLGGVGYGYTF
TGTGCCAGCAGCTTGGGAGGGGTTGGCTATGGCTACACCTTC
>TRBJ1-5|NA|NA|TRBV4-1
CASSQAARGDNQPQHF
TGCGCCAGCAGCCAAGCAGCCCGGGGGGATAATCAGCCCCAGCATTTT
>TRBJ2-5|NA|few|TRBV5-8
CASSLGAAGTQYF
TGTGCCAGCAGCTTGGGGGCAGCGGGGACCCAGTACTTC
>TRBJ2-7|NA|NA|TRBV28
CASTPSFRAYEQYF
TGTGCCAGCACCCCTAGCTTCAGAGCCTACGAGCAGTACTTC
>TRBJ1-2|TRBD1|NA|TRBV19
CASRTDQGAFYGYTF
TGTGCCAGTAGGACTGACCAGGGGGCTTTTTATGGCTACACCTTC
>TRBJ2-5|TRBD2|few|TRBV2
CASREGTSGGTQYF
TGTGCCAGCAGGGAAGGGACTAGCGGGGGGACCCAGTACTTC
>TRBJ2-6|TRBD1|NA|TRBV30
CAWSADRAGANVLTF
TGTGCCTGGAGTGCTGACAGGGCTGGGGCCAACGTCCTGACTTTC
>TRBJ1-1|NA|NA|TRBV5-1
CASRPGRKDGMHTEAFF
TGCGCCAGCAGGCCGGGACGGAAGGATGGTATGCACACTGAAGCTTTCTTT
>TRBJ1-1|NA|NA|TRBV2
CASSPLAVEAFF
TGTGCCAGCAGTCCCCTCGCCGTTGAAGCTTTCTTT
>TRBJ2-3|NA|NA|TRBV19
CASSSGSTDTQYF
TGTGCCAGTAGTAGCGGGAGCACAGATACGCAGTATTTT
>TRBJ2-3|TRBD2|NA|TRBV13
CASSASRGGSSDTQYF
TGTGCCAGCAGCGCCTCGCGGGGGGGCAGTTCAGATACGCAGTATTTT
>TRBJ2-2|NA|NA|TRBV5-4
CASSPGAVRTGELFF
TGTGCCAGCAGCCCGGGGGCGGTTCGGACCGGGGAGCTGTTTTTT
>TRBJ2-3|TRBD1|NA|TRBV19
CASSPRTGPFPDTQYF
TGTGCCAGTAGTCCCCGGACAGGGCCCTTCCCAGATACGCAGTATTTT
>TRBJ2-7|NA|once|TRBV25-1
CASTDSYEQYF
TGTGCCAGCACAGACTCCTACGAGCAGTACTTC
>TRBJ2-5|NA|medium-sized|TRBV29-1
CSASHVKRETQYF
TGCAGCGCATCGCACGTGAAAAGAGAGACCCAGTACTTC
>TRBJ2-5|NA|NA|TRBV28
CASSLSPRQETQYF
TGTGCCAGCAGTTTGAGTCCGCGCCAAGAGACCCAGTACTTC
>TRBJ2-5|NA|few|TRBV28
CASSPNSGQFGTQYF
TGTGCCAGCAGTCCTAACAGCGGACAATTTGGGACCCAGTACTTC
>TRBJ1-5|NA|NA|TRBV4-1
CASSQGVIRGGVSNQPQHF
TGCGCCAGCAGCCAAGGAGTTATAAGAGGGGGTGTTAGCAATCAGCCCCAGCATTTT
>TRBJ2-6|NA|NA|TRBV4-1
CASSLTSGQNSGANVLTF
TGCGCCAGCAGCCTCACCTCGGGACAAAACTCTGGGGCCAACGTCCTGACTTTC
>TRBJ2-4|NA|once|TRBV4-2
CASSQWGGQIENIQYF
TGTGCCAGCAGCCAATGGGGCGGACAGATTGAAAACATTCAGTACTTC
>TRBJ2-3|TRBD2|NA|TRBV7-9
CASRSGLAGDTDTQYF
TGTGCCAGCAGGTCCGGACTAGCGGGAGACACAGATACGCAGTATTTT
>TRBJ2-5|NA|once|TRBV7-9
CASSLSPRTQETQYF
TGTGCCAGCAGCTTGAGTCCGAGGACCCAGGAGACCCAGTACTTC